These 13 T cell receptor beta chains came from one sample sequenced in a study of shared clonotypes between healthy human individuals. Measured with immunoSEQ multiplex PCR; TCRdb has only the in-frame clones, and not every one. The sample lists over a million clones; 65% to 75% were seen once. The material sequenced was memory CD4+ T cells sorted from blood. The sample's subset: CD45RA-negative fraction. The receptors come from a man aged 18 to 35 in good health.

Regarding this clone: Other DNA sequences in this specimen translate into the identical CDR3. The V call is TRBV28, the J call TRBJ2-5; D gene ambiguous. Trimming removed 4 bases from V and 5 bases from J, with 5 bases in between. This CDR3 spans 11 amino acids. CDR1 and CDR2 (germline): MDHEN, SYDVKM. CDR3 DNA: TGTGCCAGCAGTTCTCAGGAGACCCAGTACTTC. Translating it yields CASSSQETQYF. The full variable domain, completed using reference TRBV28 and TRBJ2-5, is DVKVTQSSRYLVKRTGEKVFLECVQDMDHENMFWYRQDPGLGLRLIYFSYDVKMKEKGDIPEGYSVSREKKERFSLILESASTNQTSMYLCASSSQETQYFGPGTRLLVL.

CDR3 nucleotide sequence: TGTGCCAGCAGCTTACGAGGGGGTGTGGGGTCCTACGAGCAGTACTTC. Translation gives CASSLRGGVGSYEQYF. The chain uses TRBV7-2 and TRBJ2-7; D is perhaps TRBD1 (6 bases). Per the germline V gene, CDR1 is SGHTA and CDR2 is FQGNSA. Deletions cut 2 bases from V and 1 base from J, with 15 bases between. CDR3 length: 16 amino acids.

This sequence joins TRBV28 and TRBJ2-5; D remains ambiguous. Trimming took 5 bases from V and 4 from J, leaving 17 bases between them. In germline, CDR1 is MDHEN, CDR2 SYDVKM. The CDR3 runs to 15 residues. The CDR3 region is CASSTTSSKAETQYF. The CDR3 nucleotides are TGTGCCAGCAGTACTACTTCCTCCAAGGCAGAGACCCAGTACTTC.

The rearrangement links TRBV6-1 to TRBJ1-5; TRBD1 matches at 7 bases. Trimming at V came to 4 bases and at J to 1 base, leaving 13 bases not matched to a gene. CDR1 is MNHNS and CDR2 is SASEGT in the germline V gene. The CDR3 runs 18 residues. The CDR3 sequence is CASSADRARAKSNQPQHF. CDR3 in DNA: TGTGCCAGCAGTGCCGACAGGGCTAGGGCAAAAAGCAATCAGCCCCAGCATTTT.

This chain uses TRBV28 with TRBJ1-4; D perhaps matches TRBD1 (5 bases). Germline CDR1 and CDR2: MDHEN and SYDVKM. Trimming took off 7 bases at V and 6 bases at J, with 15 bases between the two ends. This CDR3 has 14 amino acids. The CDR3 coding sequence is TGTGCCAGCACCCGGGGCTCGCGGGATGAAAAACTGTTTTTT. It codes for CASTRGSRDEKLFF.

V usage is TRBV19 and J usage is TRBJ2-7; D is perhaps TRBD1 (5 bases). Per germline, CDR1 LNHDA and CDR2 SQIVND (reference sequence). The CDR3 totals 14 residues. Trimming took off 3 bases at V and 6 bases at J, with 15 bases between the two ends. The CDR3 nucleotides are TGTGCCAGTAGTATCCCCGGTGGGCAGGGCGAGCAGTACTTC. Translated: CASSIPGGQGEQYF. Variable domain in full (rest from reference TRBV19 and TRBJ2-7): DGGITQSPKYLFRKEGQNVTLSCEQNLNHDAMYWYRQDPGQGLRLIYYSQIVNDFQKGDIAEGYSVSREKKESFPLTVTSAQKNPTAFYLCASSIPGGQGEQYFGPGTRLTVT.

Worth noting for this clone: Other DNA sequences in this specimen translate into the identical CDR3. The J gene is TRBJ2-2, the V gene TRBV4-2; D perhaps matches TRBD2 (7 bases). V was trimmed by 0 bases and J by 5 bases, leaving 13 bases between them. Germline loops: CDR1 LGHNA, CDR2 YNFKEQ. The CDR3 loop spans 16 amino acids. This chain's CDR3 is CASSQDLGGATGELFF. CDR3 bases: TGTGCCAGCAGCCAAGATCTTGGGGGGGCAACCGGGGAGCTGTTTTTT.

The chain is built from TRBV28 and TRBJ1-1, with D unclear. Trimming removed 8 bases at V and 0 bases at J, with 13 bases between. CDR1 is MDHEN and CDR2 is SYDVKM in the germline V gene. This CDR3 region has 14 residues. The CDR3, as DNA: TGTGCCAGCTGGGGTGGGTTGGTGAACACTGAAGCTTTCTTT. This translates into CASWGGLVNTEAFF.

The chain has TRBV6-1 and TRBJ2-7; the match to TRBD1 covers 7 bases. The length of the CDR3 is 14 residues. Germline values: CDR1 MNHNS, CDR2 SASEGT. Losses at the gene ends were 1 base for V and 0 bases for J; bases not matched to a gene: 0. The DNA for the CDR3 is TGTGCCAGCAGTGAAGGGGACAGCTCCTACGAGCAGTACTTC. It codes for CASSEGDSSYEQYF.

J is TRBJ2-5 and V is TRBV15, with D possibly TRBD2 on 6 matching bases. V lost 1 base and J 5 bases, leaving 14 bases between the germline ends. Germline CDR1 and CDR2: LNHNV and YYDKDF (reference sequence). The CDR3 runs 15 residues. CDR3 sequence: CATSRGLDAGETQYF. CDR3 DNA sequence: TGTGCCACCAGCAGAGGCCTGGATGCGGGGGAGACCCAGTACTTC.

Comments on this clone: A much more abundant neighbour one base away suggests this may be a read error. Other nucleotide sequences from this sample produce the same CDR3. The V call is TRBV4-1, the J call TRBJ1-4; D remains unclear. This CDR3 is 15 amino acids long. The germline V gene encodes CDR1 MGHRA and CDR2 YSYEKL. DNA of the CDR3: TGTGCCAGCAGCCAAGTAGGGTTTTCTAATGAAAAACTGTTTTTT. It is translated as CASSQVGFSNEKLFF.

This rearrangement joins TRBV5-4 to TRBJ2-3; 10 nucleotides line up with TRBD2. Germline V gene lookup returns CDR1 SGHNT and CDR2 YYREEE (reference sequence). J gave up 0 bases and V 4 bases, and 11 bases lay outside the gene matches. The CDR3 consists of 18 residues. Written as DNA, the CDR3 is TGTGCCAGCAGCAACGGCATTGCGACTAGCGGGAGCACAGATACGCAGTATTTT. Encoded protein: CASSNGIATSGSTDTQYF.

V gene TRBV15 combines with J gene TRBJ1-4, with 7 bases that match TRBD1. CDR1 LNHNV and CDR2 YYDKDF come from the germline V gene (reference sequence). Trimming took 0 bases from V and 2 from J; bases not matched to a gene: 3. There are 16 residues in the CDR3. The CDR3 bases are TGTGCCACCAGCAGAGATGGGACAGTTACTAATGAAAAACTGTTTTTT. This sequence encodes CATSRDGTVTNEKLFF.